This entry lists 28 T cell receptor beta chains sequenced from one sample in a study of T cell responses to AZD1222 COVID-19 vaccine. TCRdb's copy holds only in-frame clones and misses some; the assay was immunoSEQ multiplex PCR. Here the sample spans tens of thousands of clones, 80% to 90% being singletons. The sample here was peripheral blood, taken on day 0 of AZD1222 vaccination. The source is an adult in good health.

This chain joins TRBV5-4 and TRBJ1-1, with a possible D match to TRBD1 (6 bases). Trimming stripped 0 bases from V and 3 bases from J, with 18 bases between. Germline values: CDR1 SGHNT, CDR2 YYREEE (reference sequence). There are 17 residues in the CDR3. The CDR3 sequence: CASSLDLRDIVYTEAFF. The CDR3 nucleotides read TGTGCCAGCAGCTTGGACCTCCGGGACATCGTATACACTGAAGCTTTCTTT. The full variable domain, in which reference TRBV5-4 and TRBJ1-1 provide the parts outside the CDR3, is ETGVTQSPTHLIKTRGQQVTLRCSSQSGHNTVSWYQQALGQGPQFIFQYYREEENGRGNFPPRFSGLQFPNYSSELNVNALELDDSALYLCASSLDLRDIVYTEAFFGQGTRLTVV.

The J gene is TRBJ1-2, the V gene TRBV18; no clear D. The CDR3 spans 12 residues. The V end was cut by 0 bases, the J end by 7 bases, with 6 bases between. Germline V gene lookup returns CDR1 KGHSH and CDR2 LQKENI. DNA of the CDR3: TGTGCCAGCTCACCACCGGTGGGTGGCTACACCTTC. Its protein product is CASSPPVGGYTF.

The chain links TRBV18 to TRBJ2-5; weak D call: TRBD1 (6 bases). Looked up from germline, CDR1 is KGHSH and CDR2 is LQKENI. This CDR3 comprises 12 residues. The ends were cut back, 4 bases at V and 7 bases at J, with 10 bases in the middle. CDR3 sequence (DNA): TGTGCCAGCTCACACAGGGCAGGGACCCAGTACTTC. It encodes CASSHRAGTQYF.

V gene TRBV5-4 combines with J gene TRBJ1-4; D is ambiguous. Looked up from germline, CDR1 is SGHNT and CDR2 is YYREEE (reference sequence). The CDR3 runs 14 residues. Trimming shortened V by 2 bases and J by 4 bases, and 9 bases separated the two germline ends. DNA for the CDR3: TGTGCCAGCAGCTTAGACGGTTATAATGAAAAACTGTTTTTT. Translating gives CASSLDGYNEKLFF.

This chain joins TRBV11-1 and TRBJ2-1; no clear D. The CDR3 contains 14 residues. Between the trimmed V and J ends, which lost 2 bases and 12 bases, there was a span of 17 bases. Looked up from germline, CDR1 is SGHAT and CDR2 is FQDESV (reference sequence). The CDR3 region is CASSLSRQPLRQFF. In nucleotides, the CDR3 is TGTGCCAGCAGCTTATCTCGACAACCTCTACGGCAGTTCTTC.

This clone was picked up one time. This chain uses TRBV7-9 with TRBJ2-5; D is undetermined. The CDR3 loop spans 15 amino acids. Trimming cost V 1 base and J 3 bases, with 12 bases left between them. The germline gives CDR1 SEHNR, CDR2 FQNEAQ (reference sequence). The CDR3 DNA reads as TGTGCCAGCAGCTTAGGCTCGACACCCGAAGAGACCCAGTACTTC. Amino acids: CASSLGSTPEETQYF.

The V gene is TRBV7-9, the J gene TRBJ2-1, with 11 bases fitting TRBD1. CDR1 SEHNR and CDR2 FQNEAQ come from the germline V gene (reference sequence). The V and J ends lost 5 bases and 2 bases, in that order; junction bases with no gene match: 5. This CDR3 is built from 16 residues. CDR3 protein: CASSVGQGAAYNEQFF. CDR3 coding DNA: TGTGCCAGCAGCGTTGGACAGGGGGCAGCCTACAATGAGCAGTTCTTC.

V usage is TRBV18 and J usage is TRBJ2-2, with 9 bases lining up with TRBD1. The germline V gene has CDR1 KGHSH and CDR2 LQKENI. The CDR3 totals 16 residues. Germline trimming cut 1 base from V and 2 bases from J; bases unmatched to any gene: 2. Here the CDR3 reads CASSPLDRGNTGELFF. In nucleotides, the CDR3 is TGTGCCAGCTCACCACTGGACAGGGGCAACACCGGGGAGCTGTTTTTT.

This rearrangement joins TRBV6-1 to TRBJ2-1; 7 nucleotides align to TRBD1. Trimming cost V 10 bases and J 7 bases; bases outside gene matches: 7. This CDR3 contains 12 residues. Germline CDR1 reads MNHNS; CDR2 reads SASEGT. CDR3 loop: CAIRDSGNEQFF. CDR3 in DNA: TGTGCCATTCGGGACAGTGGGAATGAGCAGTTCTTC.

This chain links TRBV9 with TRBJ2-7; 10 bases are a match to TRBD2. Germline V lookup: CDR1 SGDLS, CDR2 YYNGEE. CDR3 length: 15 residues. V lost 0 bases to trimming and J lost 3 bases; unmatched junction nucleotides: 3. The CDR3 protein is CASSVGASGGYEQYF. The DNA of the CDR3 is TGTGCCAGCAGCGTAGGAGCTAGCGGGGGCTACGAGCAGTACTTC.

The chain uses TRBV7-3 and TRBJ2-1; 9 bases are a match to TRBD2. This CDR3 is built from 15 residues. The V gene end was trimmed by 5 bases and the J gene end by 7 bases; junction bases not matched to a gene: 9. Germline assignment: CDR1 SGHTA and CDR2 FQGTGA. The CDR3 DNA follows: TGTGCCAGCAGCCAAGAACTAGCGGGTCTTAATGAGCAGTTCTTC. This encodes CASSQELAGLNEQFF.

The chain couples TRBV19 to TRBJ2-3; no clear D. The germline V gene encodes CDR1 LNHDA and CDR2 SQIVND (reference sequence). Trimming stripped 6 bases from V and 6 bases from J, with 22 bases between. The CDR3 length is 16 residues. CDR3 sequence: CASRGRADPIGDTQYF. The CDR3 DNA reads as TGTGCCAGTAGAGGACGGGCAGACCCTATCGGGGATACGCAGTATTTT.

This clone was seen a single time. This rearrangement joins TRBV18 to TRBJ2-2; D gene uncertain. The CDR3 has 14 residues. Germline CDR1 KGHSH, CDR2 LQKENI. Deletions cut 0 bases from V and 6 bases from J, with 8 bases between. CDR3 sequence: CASSPPQVSGELFF. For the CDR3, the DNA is TGTGCCAGCTCACCACCCCAGGTTTCCGGGGAGCTGTTTTTT.

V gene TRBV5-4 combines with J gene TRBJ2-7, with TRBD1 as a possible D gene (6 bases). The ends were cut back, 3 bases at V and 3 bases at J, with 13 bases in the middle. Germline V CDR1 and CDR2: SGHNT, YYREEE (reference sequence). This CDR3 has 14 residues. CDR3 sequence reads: CASSSQGKGYEQYF. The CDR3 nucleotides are TGTGCCAGCAGCTCACAGGGTAAAGGCTACGAGCAGTACTTC.

CDR3 protein: CASSLTDRAIGAYGYTF. CDR3 bases: TGCGCCAGCAGCCTTACTGACAGGGCTATCGGAGCTTATGGCTACACCTTC. The genes are TRBV5-1 and TRBJ1-2; 7 nucleotides align to TRBD1. The V gene's germline CDR1 is SGHRS and CDR2 YFSETQ. The junction had 17 bases not matched to a gene; V was cut back by 4 bases and J by 5 bases. This CDR3 region has 17 residues.

CDR3 region: CASSIRHTGILYGYTF. The CDR3 DNA sequence: TGTGCCAGTAGTATAAGACACACGGGTATTCTCTATGGCTACACCTTC. J is TRBJ1-2 and V is TRBV19; D is unclear. CDR3 length: 16 amino acids. Trimming removed 2 bases at V and 4 bases at J, with 17 bases between. CDR1 is LNHDA and CDR2 is SQIVND in the germline V gene (reference sequence).

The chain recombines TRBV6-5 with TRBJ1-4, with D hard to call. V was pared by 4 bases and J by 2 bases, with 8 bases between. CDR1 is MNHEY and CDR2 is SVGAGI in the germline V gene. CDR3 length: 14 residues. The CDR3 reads CASSSSRTNEKLFF. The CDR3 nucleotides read TGTGCCAGCAGTTCCTCCCGGACTAATGAAAAACTGTTTTTT.

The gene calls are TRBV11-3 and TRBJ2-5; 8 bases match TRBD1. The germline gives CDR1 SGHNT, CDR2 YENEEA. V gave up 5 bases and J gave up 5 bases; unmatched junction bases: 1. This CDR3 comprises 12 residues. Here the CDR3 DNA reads TGTGCCAGCAGCAGGGACAGGGAGACCCAGTACTTC. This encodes CASSRDRETQYF.

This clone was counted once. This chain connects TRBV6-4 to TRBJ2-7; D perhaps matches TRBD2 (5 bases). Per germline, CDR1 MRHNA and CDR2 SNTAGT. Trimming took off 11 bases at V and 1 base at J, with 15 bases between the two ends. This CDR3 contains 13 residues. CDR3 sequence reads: CAGCSRDSYEQYF. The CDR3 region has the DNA TGTGCCGGCTGTAGCCGGGATTCCTACGAGCAGTACTTC.

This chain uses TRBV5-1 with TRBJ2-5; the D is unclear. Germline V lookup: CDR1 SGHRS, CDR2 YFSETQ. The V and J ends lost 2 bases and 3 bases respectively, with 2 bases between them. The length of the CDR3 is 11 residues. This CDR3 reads CASSFEETQYF. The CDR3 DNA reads TGCGCCAGCAGCTTTGAAGAGACCCAGTACTTC.

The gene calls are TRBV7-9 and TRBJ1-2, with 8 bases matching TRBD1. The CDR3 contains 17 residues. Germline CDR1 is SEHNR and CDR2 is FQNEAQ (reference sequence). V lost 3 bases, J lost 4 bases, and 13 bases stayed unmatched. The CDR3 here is CASSLDGQGARIYGYTF. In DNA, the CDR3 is TGTGCCAGCAGCTTGGATGGGCAGGGGGCGCGAATCTATGGCTACACCTTC.

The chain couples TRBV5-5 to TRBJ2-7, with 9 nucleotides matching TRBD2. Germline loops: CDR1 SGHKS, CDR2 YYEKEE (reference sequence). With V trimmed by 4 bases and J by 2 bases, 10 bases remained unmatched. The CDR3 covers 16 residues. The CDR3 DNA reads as TGTGCCAGCAGCACGACCAGACTAGCGGAGACCTACGAGCAGTACTTC. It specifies CASSTTRLAETYEQYF.

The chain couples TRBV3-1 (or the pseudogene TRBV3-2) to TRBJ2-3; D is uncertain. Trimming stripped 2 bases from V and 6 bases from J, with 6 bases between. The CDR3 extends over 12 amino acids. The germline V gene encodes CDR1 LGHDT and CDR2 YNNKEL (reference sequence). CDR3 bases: TGTGCCAGCAGCCAAAGTTCCGATACGCAGTATTTT. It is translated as CASSQSSDTQYF.

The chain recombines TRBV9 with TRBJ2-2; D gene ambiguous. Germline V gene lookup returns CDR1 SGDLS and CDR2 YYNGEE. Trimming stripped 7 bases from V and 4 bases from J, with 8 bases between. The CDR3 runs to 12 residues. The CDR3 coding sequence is TGTGCCAGCTCCAGAGGCACCGGGGAGCTGTTTTTT. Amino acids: CASSRGTGELFF.

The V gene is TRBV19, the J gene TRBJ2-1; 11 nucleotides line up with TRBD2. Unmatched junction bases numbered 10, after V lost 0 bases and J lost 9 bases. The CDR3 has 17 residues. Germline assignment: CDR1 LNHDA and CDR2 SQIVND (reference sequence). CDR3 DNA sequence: TGTGCCAGTAGTATAGATCTCCTAGCGGGAGGTTCTGGTGAGCAGTTCTTC. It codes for CASSIDLLAGGSGEQFF.

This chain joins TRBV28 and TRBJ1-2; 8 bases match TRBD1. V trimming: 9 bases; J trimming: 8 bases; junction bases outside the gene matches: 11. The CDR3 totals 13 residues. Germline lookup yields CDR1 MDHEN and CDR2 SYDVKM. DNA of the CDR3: TGTGCCAGTTCCCGGGACAGGATCGGGGGCTACACCTTC. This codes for CASSRDRIGGYTF.

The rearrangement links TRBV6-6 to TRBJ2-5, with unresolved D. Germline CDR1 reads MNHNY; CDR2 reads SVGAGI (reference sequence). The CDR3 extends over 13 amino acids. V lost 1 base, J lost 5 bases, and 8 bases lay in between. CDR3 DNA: TGTGCCAGCAGTTACTTTGTCCGCGAGACCCAGTACTTC. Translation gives CASSYFVRETQYF.

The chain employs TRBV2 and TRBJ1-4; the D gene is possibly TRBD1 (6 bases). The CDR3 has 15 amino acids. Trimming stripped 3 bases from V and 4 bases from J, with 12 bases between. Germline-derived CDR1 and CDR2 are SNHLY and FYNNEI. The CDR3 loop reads CASSEQGIGNEKLFF. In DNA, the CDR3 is TGTGCCAGCAGTGAGCAGGGGATAGGTAATGAAAAACTGTTTTTT.